Each of the 5 T cell receptor beta chains below was sequenced from the same sample in a study of T-cell reconstitution after alpha-beta-depleted transplantation in children. This sample's TCRbeta library carried unique molecular identifier barcodes. TCRdb itself ran the PCR reads through MiXCR, one entry per CDR3 protein. Among some 550,000 distinct CDR3 sequences, under 30% were seen once, and the ten largest hold roughly an eighth. This material consisted of PBMCs, mostly from graft donor cells, taken 360 days after TCRalphabeta/CD19-depleted stem cell transplant. The origin of the receptors is a boy less than two years old who had a stem cell transplant for acute myeloid leukemia, so the T cells may come from the graft donor.

This chain uses TRBV21-1 with TRBJ2-1; the table assigns TRBD2, which was not confirmed against the DNA. TRBV21-1 is marked as a pseudogene. The CDR3 totals 21 residues. CDR3 amino acids: CASSKIDGTSDGRSSYNEQFF. The CDR3, as DNA: TGTGCCAGCAGCAAAATCGATGGGACTAGCGATGGACGCTCCTCTTACAATGAGCAGTTCTTC.

V is TRBV4-3 and J is TRBJ2-1; D is unclear. The CDR3 is 19 residues long. In germline, CDR1 is LGHNA, CDR2 YSLEER. Trimming cost V 1 base and J 0 bases, with 19 bases left between them. CDR3 amino acids: CASSQVAWAAESSYNEQFF. In DNA form, the CDR3 reads TGCGCCAGCAGCCAAGTCGCCTGGGCTGCGGAAAGCTCCTACAATGAGCAGTTCTTC.

V usage is TRBV20-1 and J usage is TRBJ2-5, with D uncertain. Germline CDR1 is DFQATT and CDR2 is SNEGSKA (reference sequence). Trimming took off 3 bases at V and 3 bases at J, with 11 bases between the two ends. The CDR3 consists of 13 residues. DNA for the CDR3: TGCAGTGCTAGTTGGCCGTACAAAGAGACCCAGTACTTC. Residues: CSASWPYKETQYF.

This clonotype was seen many times. The chain couples TRBV28 to TRBJ2-7; the D is unclear. V lost 2 bases to trimming and J lost 5 bases, with 13 bases between them. The CDR3 is made up of 14 amino acids. Germline V gene sequence: CDR1 MDHEN, CDR2 SYDVKM. CDR3 DNA sequence: TGTGCCAGCAGTTTAGAAGTCCCTCTACACGAGCAGTACTTC. It encodes CASSLEVPLHEQYF. Full variable domain (outside the CDR3, taken from reference TRBV28 and TRBJ2-7): DVKVTQSSRYLVKRTGEKVFLECVQDMDHENMFWYRQDPGLGLRLIYFSYDVKMKEKGDIPEGYSVSREKKERFSLILESASTNQTSMYLCASSLEVPLHEQYFGPGTRLTVT.

This clonotype has more than one count but fewer than ten. The rearrangement joins TRBV24-1 to TRBJ2-5; D unclear. The CDR3 contains 14 residues. Germline V gives CDR1 KGHDR, CDR2 SFDVKD. The germline V and J ends were trimmed by 0 bases and 0 bases, with 4 bases remaining between them. The CDR3 is CATSDLSNQETQYF. The CDR3 DNA reads as TGTGCCACCAGTGATTTGTCCAACCAAGAGACCCAGTACTTC.